This entry is about one TCR beta chain. Its specificity is unknown. This sample was taken from a study of CD8+CD57+ T cells in acquired aplastic anemia. Study details: Isolated CD4+ and CD8+ cells, once sorted, yielded DNA averaging around 3 ug.

CDR1 and CDR2 (germline): SGHTA, FQGNSA. V lost 0 bases, J lost 10 bases, and 9 bases lay in between. This CDR3 region has 12 residues. The sequenced patients had an expansion of CD8+CD57+ cells seen by flow cytometry. Profiles of TCR beta VDJ and CDR3 were generated from a genomic DNA template. TCRdb passed the reads through MiXCR, listing each CDR3 protein once. The sample has over 150,000 distinct CDR3 sequences, 65% to 75% seen once. Findings and limits, study-wide: Patients shared approximately 30 CD8+ CDR3 sequences with controls.

This receptor was obtained from a human donor with aplastic anemia. The rearrangement uses TRBV7-2 and TRBJ1-1, with D possibly matching TRBD1 (5 bases). Sequenced input: sorted CD4+, CD8+, or CD8+CD57+ T cells (not recorded which) from PBMCs. The CDR3 coding sequence is TGTGCCAGCAGCTTAGCAGGGACTCGAGCTTTCTTT. This translates into CASSLAGTRAFF.